This record covers a single T cell receptor (beta chain). Other DNA variants within this sample encode the same CDR3. This sample is drawn from a study of blood T cell repertoires in COVID-19. Study-wide background: PBMCs, B-cell-depleted T cells, or T cells provided the cDNA or gDNA that made up the material.

Generated by immunoSEQ multiplex PCR, the TCRdb table keeps only in-frame clones and is missing some. The data contain fewer than 250,000 clones, more than 60% of them singletons. V was trimmed by 1 base and J by 1 base, leaving 7 bases between them. The CDR3 contains 14 residues. CDR1 SEHNR and CDR2 FQNEAQ come from the germline V gene (reference sequence). The origin of this receptor is a woman in her forties or fifties with acute or convalescent COVID-19. The specimen was peripheral blood. The rearrangement links TRBV7-9 to TRBJ1-1, with a tentative D call TRBD1 (5 bases). CDR3: CASSLGGQNTEAFF. The CDR3 DNA reads as TGTGCCAGCAGCTTAGGCGGACAGAACACTGAAGCTTTCTTT.